The sequence of this T cell receptor beta chain was determined in a study of OX40 agonist ivuxolimab in advanced cancers. Libraries were prepared by immunoSEQ multiplex PCR; TCRdb keeps only in-frame clonotypes and omits some of them. The sample has more than 7,000 clones, roughly 70% seen once. The sequencing used CD4+ or CD8+ T cells sorted from blood, collected in a trial of the OX40 agonist ivuxolimab. This receptor was identified in an adult with an advanced solid tumor such as melanoma, head and neck, liver or kidney cancer.

The CDR3 DNA reads TGTGCCAGCAGTGCTACTAGCACAGATACGCAGTATTTT. Protein sequence: CASSATSTDTQYF. V and J are TRBV6-1 and TRBJ2-3; no clear D. Germline values: CDR1 MNHNS, CDR2 SASEGT. With 4 bases removed from V and 0 bases from J, the gap between germline ends came to 5 bases. The CDR3 has 13 residues.